This T cell receptor (beta chain) was retrieved from a study of human T cells and chemical hapten exposure. On the study more broadly: After 6 days, upper back 0.01% DPC patch tests were scored.

This clonotype was found many times. Antigen unknown. General observations from the study: Versus controls, significantly more large CDR3 similarity clusters arose from expanded TCRs. Healthy individuals' immune responses may differ from those of donors, who had alopecia. Among TCRs, those above 1 in 1000 frequency were unaffected by DPC sensitization.

The time point: patch test 1, 2 weeks after DPC sensitization. The treatment: therapeutic diphenylcyclopropenone sensitization with weekly scalp DPC. The CDR3 length is 16 residues. With 9 bases removed from V and 0 bases from J, the gap between germline ends came to 19 bases. The germline V gene has CDR1 SNHLY and CDR2 FYNNEI. TCRdb ran MiXCR on the RACE reads and lists one entry per CDR3 protein. Of approximately 49,000 distinct CDR3 sequences in the sample, 8% to 9.5% were seen once. This clonotype was obtained from a woman aged 50 to 65 with alopecia areata. Some clones in this sample may be carry-over from other donors' samples. V usage is TRBV2 and J usage is TRBJ2-3; D ambiguous. Sequenced material: whole blood, taken in connection with sensitization to the hapten diphenylcyclopropenone (DPC). Written as DNA, the CDR3 is TGTGCCAGAGGGAAGGCGGCGGTAATAAGCACAGATACGCAGTATTTT. Amino acids: CARGKAAVISTDTQYF.